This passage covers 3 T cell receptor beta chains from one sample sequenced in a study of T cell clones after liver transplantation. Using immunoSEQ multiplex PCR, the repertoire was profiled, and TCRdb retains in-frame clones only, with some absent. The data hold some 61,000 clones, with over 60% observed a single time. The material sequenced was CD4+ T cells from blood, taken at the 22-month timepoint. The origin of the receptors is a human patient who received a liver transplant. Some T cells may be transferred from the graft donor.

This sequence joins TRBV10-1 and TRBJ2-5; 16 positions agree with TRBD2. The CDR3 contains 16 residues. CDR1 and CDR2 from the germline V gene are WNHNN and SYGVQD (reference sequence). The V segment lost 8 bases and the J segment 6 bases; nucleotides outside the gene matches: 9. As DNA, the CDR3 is TGCGCCAGCTCTGACGGGACTAGCGGGGGGGCCAAGACCCAGTACTTC. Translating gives CASSDGTSGGAKTQYF.

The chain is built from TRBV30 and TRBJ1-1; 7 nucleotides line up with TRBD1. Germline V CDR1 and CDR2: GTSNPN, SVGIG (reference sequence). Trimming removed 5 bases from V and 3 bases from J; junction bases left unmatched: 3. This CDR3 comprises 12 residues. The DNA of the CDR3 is TGTGCCTGGGACAGGGACTACACTGAAGCTTTCTTT. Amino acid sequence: CAWDRDYTEAFF.

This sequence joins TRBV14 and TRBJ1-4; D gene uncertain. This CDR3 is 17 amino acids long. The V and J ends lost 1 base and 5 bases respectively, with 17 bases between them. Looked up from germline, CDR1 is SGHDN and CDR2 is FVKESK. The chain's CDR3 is CASSQGGGRRLNEKLFF. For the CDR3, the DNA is TGTGCCAGCAGCCAAGGGGGTGGACGCCGGCTGAATGAAAAACTGTTTTTT.